The sequence of this T cell receptor beta chain was determined in a study of T-cell memory formation after mild COVID-19. As for the study in general: There were largely donor-specific TCR clusters.

The sample holds a few counts of this clonotype. From the 5' RACE reads, TCRdb called clonotypes with MiXCR, one entry per CDR3 protein. The sample lists 40,000 to 60,000 distinct CDR3 sequences, 9% to 15% occurring once. The trim removed 0 bases at V and 1 base at J, leaving 6 bases unmatched. The CDR3 is made up of 17 amino acids. The V gene's germline CDR1 is SSHAT and CDR2 FNYEAQ (reference sequence). The chain joins TRBV7-7 to TRBJ1-5; 7 positions agree with TRBD1. The receptor comes from a man between 18 and 29 years old who had mild COVID-19 (a few samples of this study predate the infection). Cell type and time point are not known. What was sequenced was PBMCs or a T cell subset sorted from them (not recorded which). The CDR3 coding sequence is TGTGCCAGCAGCTTAGCGCGGGAGGGGGCGAGCAATCAGCCCCAGCATTTT. It encodes CASSLAREGASNQPQHF.